Listed here are 18 T cell receptor beta chains from one sample, sequenced in a study of blood T cell repertoires in COVID-19. Assay used: immunoSEQ multiplex PCR; TCRdb lists only in-frame clones, some missing. The repertoire includes approximately 280,000 clones, 87% of them detected once, and approximately 6% sits in the top ten. The specimen was PBMCs or T cells enriched from blood (not recorded which). Receptors originate from a woman between 40 and 55 years old who had recovered from COVID-19.

The chain uses TRBV24-1 and TRBJ2-3, with 8 bases matching TRBD1. The CDR3 is made up of 16 amino acids. Germline V gene data show CDR1 as KGHDR and CDR2 as SFDVKD. V trimming: 4 bases; J trimming: 6 bases; junction bases outside the gene matches: 11. CDR3: CATSDSRQGRRDTQYF. CDR3 in DNA: TGTGCCACCAGTGACTCGAGACAGGGGAGGAGGGATACGCAGTATTTT.

The chain recombines TRBV20-1 with TRBJ1-4; the D gene is possibly TRBD1 (6 bases). CDR3 length equals 11 residues. The germline V and J ends were trimmed by 6 bases and 14 bases, with 16 bases remaining between them. Germline lookup yields CDR1 DFQATT and CDR2 SNEGSKA (reference sequence). The chain's CDR3 is CSALGGGGLFF. CDR3 DNA sequence: TGCAGTGCCTTAGGTGGGGGCGGGCTGTTTTTT.

This chain links TRBV28 with TRBJ2-7; 9 bases are shared with TRBD1. This CDR3 has 15 amino acids. V lost 6 bases, J lost 2 bases, and 8 bases stayed unmatched. Germline V CDR1 and CDR2: MDHEN, SYDVKM. The CDR3 coding sequence is TGTGCCAGCAGCTCAGGGGGGACAGGGACCTACGAGCAGTACTTC. Translation gives CASSSGGTGTYEQYF. The complete variable domain, with remaining parts taken from reference TRBV28 and TRBJ2-7, reads DVKVTQSSRYLVKRTGEKVFLECVQDMDHENMFWYRQDPGLGLRLIYFSYDVKMKEKGDIPEGYSVSREKKERFSLILESASTNQTSMYLCASSSGGTGTYEQYFGPGTRLTVT.

The chain recombines TRBV24-1 with TRBJ1-2; 7 positions agree with TRBD1. The CDR3 runs to 16 residues. V lost 4 bases and J lost 5; bases outside the gene matches: 12. Germline V gives CDR1 KGHDR, CDR2 SFDVKD. DNA for the CDR3: TGTGCCACCAGTGACTATAAATTAGGACAGGAATATGGCTACACCTTC. Its translation is CATSDYKLGQEYGYTF.

The CDR3 loop reads CASSSPPGQGTAFF. The CDR3 bases are TGTGCCAGCAGTTCCCCCCCGGGACAGGGTACAGCTTTCTTT. This rearrangement joins TRBV6-5 to TRBJ1-1, with TRBD1 matching 9 bases. CDR3 length equals 14 residues. The trim removed 4 bases at V and 10 bases at J, leaving 10 bases unmatched. CDR1 is MNHEY and CDR2 is SVGAGI in the germline V gene.

V is TRBV7-8 and J is TRBJ2-5, with 11 bases that match TRBD2. The ends lost 10 bases at V and 0 bases at J; junction bases unmatched: 7. Germline CDR1 is SGHVS and CDR2 is FQNEAQ. The CDR3 consists of 15 residues. The CDR3 region has the DNA TGTGCCACGACCCGACTAGCGGGGAACCAAGAGACCCAGTACTTC. Translation: CATTRLAGNQETQYF.

V is TRBV27 and J is TRBJ2-7; tentative D call: TRBD2 (6 bases). V shed 2 bases and J shed 0 bases, with 14 bases lying between them. Germline V gene data show CDR1 as MNHEY and CDR2 as SMNVEV (reference sequence). The CDR3 loop spans 16 amino acids. The CDR3: CASSLKGSGSSYEQYF. DNA for the CDR3: TGTGCCAGCAGTTTAAAGGGTAGCGGTAGCTCCTACGAGCAGTACTTC.

This chain joins TRBV9 and TRBJ2-2, with TRBD1 matching over 11 bases. The V gene's germline CDR1 is SGDLS and CDR2 YYNGEE. V shed 3 bases and J 11 bases; nucleotides not matched to a gene: 12. The CDR3 is made up of 16 amino acids. The DNA of the CDR3 is TGTGCCAGCAGCGCTGGACAGGGGGCCACCCTCTTTGAGCTGTTTTTT. It specifies CASSAGQGATLFELFF. The full variable domain, rest sourced from reference TRBV9 and TRBJ2-2, is DSGVTQTPKHLITATGQRVTLRCSPRSGDLSVYWYQQSLDQGLQFLIQYYNGEERAKGNILERFSAQQFPDLHSELNLSSLELGDSALYFCASSAGQGATLFELFFGEGSRLTVL.

This chain joins TRBV2 and TRBJ2-3, with TRBD1 as a possible D gene (6 bases). V lost 9 bases and J lost 2, with 12 bases in between. The germline gives CDR1 SNHLY, CDR2 FYNNEI. The CDR3 spans 13 residues. As DNA, the CDR3 is TGTGCCAGTCGGGACAAATACACAGATACGCAGTATTTT. Translating it yields CASRDKYTDTQYF.

In the case of this clone: Other DNA sequences from this sample encode an identical CDR3 as well. V and J are TRBV7-2 and TRBJ1-2; weak D call: TRBD1 (6 bases). The germline V and J ends were trimmed by 1 base and 2 bases, with 8 bases remaining between them. The CDR3 sequence is 14 residues long. The V gene's germline CDR1 is SGHTA and CDR2 FQGNSA. CDR3 protein: CASSLGRGNYGYTF. CDR3 bases: TGTGCCAGCAGCTTAGGCAGGGGCAACTATGGCTACACCTTC.

The chain combines TRBV4-3 with TRBJ2-2; 7 bases are shared with TRBD1. Germline V gene sequence: CDR1 LGHNA, CDR2 YSLEER. The CDR3 spans 17 residues. V lost 3 bases, J lost 5 bases, and 12 bases stayed unmatched. For the CDR3, the DNA is TGCGCCAGCAGCCAGAATTTGCCGGGACAGAGAACCGGGGAGCTGTTTTTT. It translates to CASSQNLPGQRTGELFF.

The chain has TRBV3-1 (or the pseudogene TRBV3-2) and TRBJ2-5; 14 bases line up with TRBD2. The CDR3 runs to 14 residues. The trim removed 3 bases at V and 7 bases at J, leaving 1 base unmatched. Germline CDR1 and CDR2: LGHDT and YNNKEL (reference sequence). The CDR3 protein is CASSQGLAGATQYF. CDR3 bases: TGTGCCAGCAGCCAGGGACTAGCGGGAGCGACCCAGTACTTC.

The genes are TRBV28 and TRBJ1-3, with 7 bases identical to TRBD1. This CDR3 is 16 amino acids long. Germline trimming cut 3 bases from V and 0 bases from J; bases unmatched to any gene: 5. The V gene's germline CDR1 is MDHEN and CDR2 SYDVKM. CDR3 nucleotides: TGTGCCAGCAGTTTTGGCAGGGGGAGCTCTGGAAACACCATATATTTT. Encoded protein: CASSFGRGSSGNTIYF.

CDR3 DNA sequence: TGTGCCAGCAGCCCAGGGGCCGTAATGAACACTGAAGCTTTCTTT. Translating it yields CASSPGAVMNTEAFF. The V gene is TRBV9, the J gene TRBJ1-1; perhaps TRBD1 as D (6 bases). The CDR3 consists of 15 residues. Germline lookup yields CDR1 SGDLS and CDR2 YYNGEE. V was clipped by 4 bases and J by 0 bases, with 13 bases between them.

The V and J genes are TRBV28 and TRBJ2-6; 10 bases are a match to TRBD1. The CDR3 has 17 amino acids. Germline loops: CDR1 MDHEN, CDR2 SYDVKM. V was pared by 6 bases and J by 0 bases, with 5 bases of the junction left unmatched. The CDR3 DNA sequence: TGTGCCAGCAGGTCCGGGACAGGGGACTCTGGGGCCAACGTCCTGACTTTC. Translating it yields CASRSGTGDSGANVLTF.

V and J are TRBV7-9 and TRBJ2-7; 7 positions match TRBD2. There are 14 residues in the CDR3. CDR1 and CDR2 from the germline V gene are SEHNR and FQNEAQ (reference sequence). Trimming took 5 bases from V and 1 from J; bases not matched to a gene: 5. The CDR3 region has the DNA TGTGCCAGCAGCCTTAGCGGGCTTTCCTACGAGCAGTACTTC. Protein: CASSLSGLSYEQYF. Looking up the rest from reference TRBV7-9 and TRBJ2-7 gives the full variable domain: DTGVSQNPRHKITKRGQNVTFRCDPISEHNRLYWYRQTLGQGPEFLTYFQNEAQLEKSRLLSDRFSAERPKGSFSTLEIQRTEQGDSAMYLCASSLSGLSYEQYFGPGTRLTVT.

The J gene is TRBJ2-1, the V gene TRBV28; no firm D call. Germline CDR1 and CDR2: MDHEN and SYDVKM. V was shortened by 7 bases and J by 7 bases, with 14 bases between the two germline ends. CDR3 length: 13 residues. The CDR3 is CASMRRNGNEQFF. The CDR3 nucleotides are TGTGCCAGCATGCGTCGGAACGGGAATGAGCAGTTCTTC. Together with reference TRBV28 and TRBJ2-1, the CDR3 gives the full variable domain: DVKVTQSSRYLVKRTGEKVFLECVQDMDHENMFWYRQDPGLGLRLIYFSYDVKMKEKGDIPEGYSVSREKKERFSLILESASTNQTSMYLCASMRRNGNEQFFGPGTRLTVL.

The chain has TRBV6-6 and TRBJ2-5; 8 bases agree with TRBD2. The CDR3 has 16 residues. The J segment lost 2 bases and the V segment lost 3 bases, leaving 8 bases of the junction unmatched. Germline CDR1 reads MNHNY; CDR2 reads SVGAGI (reference sequence). DNA for the CDR3: TGTGCCAGCAGTTATGCCGGGGCGGGAGGACAAGAGACCCAGTACTTC. It encodes CASSYAGAGGQETQYF.